This T cell receptor beta chain was obtained from a study of T cell responses to AZD1222 COVID-19 vaccine. The ends lost 2 bases at V and 5 bases at J; junction bases unmatched: 13. This CDR3 region has 16 residues. Germline assignment: CDR1 SGHNT and CDR2 YYREEE (reference sequence). Only in-frame clones appear in the TCRdb table, and some are missing; sequencing was by immunoSEQ multiplex PCR. The sample contains 130,000 to 150,000 clones, roughly 90% of which appear only once. This chain connects TRBV5-4 to TRBJ2-7; 7 bases line up with TRBD2. This receptor was taken from an adult in good health. Source: peripheral blood, taken on day 0 of AZD1222 vaccination. CDR3 bases: TGTGCCAGCAGCTTAGGGAGGGCGGAGGCCTTGGACGAGCAGTACTTC. Its translation is CASSLGRAEALDEQYF.